One sample yielded the 24 T cell receptor beta chains listed below, sequenced in a study of cytomegalovirus exposure and HLA in healthy donors. The PCR contained 60 Vbeta and 13 Jbeta primers. Profiled with immunoSEQ multiplex PCR; TCRdb holds only in-frame clones, not every one. The repertoire shows 200,000 to 250,000 clones; the top ten hold 0.95% to 1.3%. Specimen: PBMCs. The receptors were gathered from a girl aged 2 to 10 in good health and CMV-seropositive.

The chain has TRBV10-1 and TRBJ2-7; TRBD1 aligns across 8 bases. Germline trimming cut 8 bases from V and 3 bases from J; bases unmatched to any gene: 9. This CDR3 region has 14 residues. Germline CDR1 is WNHNN and CDR2 is SYGVQD (reference sequence). The CDR3 DNA reads TGCGCCAGCGATAAGGCCGACAGGGGCTACGAGCAGTACTTC. Translated, it gives CASDKADRGYEQYF.

V and J are TRBV30 and TRBJ2-1, with a possible D match to TRBD2 (5 bases). Germline CDR1 GTSNPN, CDR2 SVGIG (reference sequence). There are 13 residues in the CDR3. The V end was cut by 3 bases, the J end by 0 bases, with 6 bases between. CDR3 region: CAWSRDSYNEQFF. In DNA, the CDR3 is TGTGCCTGGAGCCGGGACTCCTACAATGAGCAGTTCTTC.

The V call is TRBV30, the J call TRBJ1-5; TRBD1 agrees at 7 bases. CDR1 is GTSNPN, CDR2 SVGIG, per germline (reference sequence). J lost 4 bases, V lost 4 bases, and 4 bases had no gene match. The CDR3 loop spans 13 amino acids. DNA for the CDR3: TGTGCCTGGAAGACAGGGTCTAATCAGCCCCAGCATTTT. This translates into CAWKTGSNQPQHF.

The chain couples TRBV2 to TRBJ1-6; D not resolved. The germline V gene has CDR1 SNHLY and CDR2 FYNNEI. The CDR3 runs 15 residues. The V end was cut by 4 bases, the J end by 9 bases, with 16 bases between. In nucleotides, the CDR3 is TGTGCCAGCAGTGTAGAGGGCGAGAGGCGTTCACCCCTCCACTTT. The encoded protein is CASSVEGERRSPLHF.

This sequence joins TRBV7-2 and TRBJ1-5; no definite D call. This CDR3 is built from 15 residues. Germline CDR1 is SGHTA and CDR2 is FQGNSA. Trimming removed 2 bases from V and 2 bases from J, with 10 bases in between. The CDR3 protein is CASSLSGGGNQPQHF. The CDR3 coding sequence is TGTGCCAGCAGCTTAAGTGGAGGTGGCAATCAGCCCCAGCATTTT.

The rearrangement uses TRBV5-1 and TRBJ2-7; D ambiguous. CDR1 is SGHRS and CDR2 is YFSETQ in the germline V gene. The V gene lost 0 bases and the J gene lost 4 bases, with 14 bases spanning the gap. The CDR3 has 15 residues. This CDR3 reads CASSLVRGERYEQYF. DNA for the CDR3: TGCGCCAGCAGCTTGGTACGCGGCGAGAGATACGAGCAGTACTTC.

The rearrangement uses TRBV6-5 and TRBJ2-3; D may be TRBD1 (5 bases). CDR1 MNHEY and CDR2 SVGAGI come from the germline V gene. Trimming left V 9 bases short and J 0 bases short, with 10 bases between. There are 13 residues in the CDR3. DNA of the CDR3: TGTGCCAGAGGGGCCGGAAGCACAGATACGCAGTATTTT. The encoded protein is CARGAGSTDTQYF.

CDR3 sequence (DNA): TGTGCCAGCAGCTTAGGGGGGCTAAACACCGGGGAGCTGTTTTTT. As protein: CASSLGGLNTGELFF. This rearrangement joins TRBV7-9 to TRBJ2-2; the D gene is possibly TRBD1 (6 bases). The germline V gene has CDR1 SEHNR and CDR2 FQNEAQ (reference sequence). The CDR3 runs 15 residues. V lost 1 base and J 2 bases, leaving 8 bases between the germline ends.

The rearrangement uses TRBV27 and TRBJ2-1; 8 bases fit TRBD2. The V gene end was trimmed by 7 bases and the J gene end by 4 bases; junction bases not matched to a gene: 12. Germline CDR1 is MNHEY and CDR2 is SMNVEV (reference sequence). The CDR3 sequence is 16 residues long. The CDR3 loop is CASTAGGLLSYNEQFF. Here the CDR3 DNA reads TGTGCCAGCACTGCGGGGGGACTCCTATCTTACAATGAGCAGTTCTTC.

The J gene is TRBJ2-7, the V gene TRBV19; 11 bases agree with TRBD2. The CDR3 runs 13 residues. Germline CDR1 and CDR2: LNHDA and SQIVND (reference sequence). Trimming removed 4 bases from V and 4 bases from J; junction bases left unmatched: 0. The CDR3 DNA reads TGTGCCAGTAGTACTAGCGGGGGGTACGAGCAGTACTTC. Amino acids: CASSTSGGYEQYF.

The chain links TRBV28 to TRBJ2-1; 11 nucleotides match TRBD2. The CDR3 has 16 amino acids. The V and J ends lost 3 bases and 3 bases, in that order; junction bases with no gene match: 4. Germline values: CDR1 MDHEN, CDR2 SYDVKM. The CDR3 nucleotides read TGTGCCAGCAGTTTCGGACTAGCGGGTATCTACAATGAGCAGTTCTTC. Its protein product is CASSFGLAGIYNEQFF. The full variable domain, its missing parts supplied by reference TRBV28 and TRBJ2-1, is DVKVTQSSRYLVKRTGEKVFLECVQDMDHENMFWYRQDPGLGLRLIYFSYDVKMKEKGDIPEGYSVSREKKERFSLILESASTNQTSMYLCASSFGLAGIYNEQFFGPGTRLTVL.

The chain uses TRBV10-1 and TRBJ2-1; 7 nucleotides line up with TRBD1. This CDR3 contains 14 residues. V was clipped by 4 bases and J by 6 bases; unmatched bases: 6. From germline, CDR1 is WNHNN and CDR2 SYGVQD (reference sequence). CDR3 nucleotide sequence: TGCGCCAGCAGTGGACAGGGAATGATCAATGAGCAGTTCTTC. This codes for CASSGQGMINEQFF.

This chain connects TRBV19 to TRBJ1-5, with 9 bases aligning to TRBD1. CDR3 length equals 16 residues. The V segment lost 4 bases and the J segment 3 bases; nucleotides outside the gene matches: 7. CDR1 and CDR2 from the germline V gene are LNHDA and SQIVND (reference sequence). DNA for the CDR3: TGTGCCAGTAGTACCCCGGGACAGGGCTACAATCAGCCCCAGCATTTT. Its translation: CASSTPGQGYNQPQHF.

The chain joins TRBV6-5 to TRBJ2-7, with 8 bases matching TRBD2. Germline V CDR1 and CDR2: MNHEY, SVGAGI. This CDR3 comprises 13 residues. V lost 4 bases to trimming and J lost 3 bases; unmatched junction nucleotides: 2. The DNA of the CDR3 is TGTGCCAGCAGTTTCGGGACTAGCTACGAGCAGTACTTC. Translating it yields CASSFGTSYEQYF.

V and J are TRBV28 and TRBJ2-5, with no clear D. The CDR3 covers 12 residues. The germline V gene encodes CDR1 MDHEN and CDR2 SYDVKM. V lost 5 bases and J lost 2, with 6 bases in between. The CDR3 DNA reads TGTGCCAGCAGTCCCCATCAAGAGACCCAGTACTTC. This translates into CASSPHQETQYF. Full variable domain (rest looked up from reference TRBV28 and TRBJ2-5): DVKVTQSSRYLVKRTGEKVFLECVQDMDHENMFWYRQDPGLGLRLIYFSYDVKMKEKGDIPEGYSVSREKKERFSLILESASTNQTSMYLCASSPHQETQYFGPGTRLLVL.

The chain recombines TRBV2 with TRBJ2-5, with TRBD1 matching 8 bases. The end of the DNA aligns better with TRBJ2-7, so the J call may be wrong. Germline CDR1 reads SNHLY; CDR2 reads FYNNEI. The CDR3 is 13 residues long. The chain's CDR3 is CASRDRASYEQYF. The CDR3 bases are TGTGCCAGCAGGGACAGGGCCTCCTACGAGCAGTACTTC.

V usage is TRBV19 and J usage is TRBJ2-7, with a tentative D call TRBD1 (5 bases). The CDR3 sequence is 16 residues long. The V end lost 3 bases, the J end lost 3 bases, and 18 bases lay between the germline ends. Germline V CDR1 and CDR2: LNHDA, SQIVND (reference sequence). The chain's CDR3 is CASSINGKTGFYEQYF. The CDR3 bases are TGTGCCAGTAGTATTAATGGGAAAACAGGTTTCTACGAGCAGTACTTC.

The V gene is TRBV19, the J gene TRBJ1-2, with 8 bases matching TRBD1. This CDR3 has 14 amino acids. Germline V gene data show CDR1 as LNHDA and CDR2 as SQIVND (reference sequence). Trimming removed 9 bases from V and 4 bases from J; junction bases left unmatched: 10. The CDR3 spells CASNNFGTGYGYTF. CDR3 sequence (DNA): TGTGCCAGCAACAACTTTGGGACAGGCTATGGCTACACCTTC.

V usage is TRBV29-1 and J usage is TRBJ2-1; tentatively, D is TRBD2 (5 bases). The CDR3 loop spans 13 amino acids. Trimming removed 5 bases at V and 7 bases at J, with 15 bases between. Germline V CDR1 and CDR2: SQVTM, ANQGSEA. The CDR3 sequence: CSVKKESGNEQFF. Written as DNA, the CDR3 is TGCAGCGTTAAGAAGGAGTCGGGGAATGAGCAGTTCTTC.

The chain employs TRBV25-1 and TRBJ2-7; tentative D call: TRBD2 (6 bases). Germline CDR1 MGHDK, CDR2 SYGVNS. The ends were cut back, 2 bases at V and 6 bases at J, with 11 bases in the middle. There are 13 residues in the CDR3. The DNA for the CDR3 is TGTGCCAGCAGTGAAGATCTAGCGCTCGAGCAGTACTTC. Translation: CASSEDLALEQYF.

The J gene is TRBJ1-2, the V gene TRBV28; no clear D. V gave up 5 bases and J gave up 6 bases, with 13 bases separating them. The CDR3 is 13 residues long. Germline CDR1 MDHEN, CDR2 SYDVKM. In DNA, the CDR3 is TGTGCCAGCAGTGATCCCCAAGAGAATGGCTACACCTTC. Translated, it gives CASSDPQENGYTF.

The V gene is TRBV5-1, the J gene TRBJ1-2; TRBD1 matches 9 bases. CDR3 length: 14 amino acids. The V gene's germline CDR1 is SGHRS and CDR2 YFSETQ. Trimming cost V 5 bases and J 7 bases; bases outside gene matches: 9. The chain's CDR3 is CASSLTGGHSGYTF. The CDR3 region has the DNA TGCGCCAGCAGTTTAACAGGGGGCCACTCTGGCTACACCTTC. Based on the CDR3 plus reference TRBV5-1 and TRBJ1-2, the full variable domain is KAGVTQTPRYLIKTRGQQVTLSCSPISGHRSVSWYQQTPGQGLQFLFEYFSETQRNKGNFPGRFSGRQFSNSRSEMNVSTLELGDSALYLCASSLTGGHSGYTFGSGTRLTVV.

This chain connects TRBV10-2 to TRBJ2-7; D possibly corresponds to TRBD1 (6 bases). Germline CDR1 WSHSY, CDR2 SAAADI. The ends were cut back, 7 bases at V and 0 bases at J, with 13 bases in the middle. CDR3 length: 14 amino acids. The CDR3, as DNA: TGCGCCAGCACCCGGCTAGGGGGCTCCTACGAGCAGTACTTC. Its protein is CASTRLGGSYEQYF.

This chain uses TRBV14 with TRBJ2-1; 14 bases map to TRBD2. The CDR3 runs 16 residues. J gave up 12 bases and V 4 bases, and 11 bases lay outside the gene matches. Per the germline V gene, CDR1 is SGHDN and CDR2 is FVKESK. CDR3 sequence reads: CASSPSGGTSGSGQFF. In DNA form, the CDR3 reads TGTGCCAGCAGCCCAAGCGGCGGGACTAGCGGGAGTGGGCAGTTCTTC.